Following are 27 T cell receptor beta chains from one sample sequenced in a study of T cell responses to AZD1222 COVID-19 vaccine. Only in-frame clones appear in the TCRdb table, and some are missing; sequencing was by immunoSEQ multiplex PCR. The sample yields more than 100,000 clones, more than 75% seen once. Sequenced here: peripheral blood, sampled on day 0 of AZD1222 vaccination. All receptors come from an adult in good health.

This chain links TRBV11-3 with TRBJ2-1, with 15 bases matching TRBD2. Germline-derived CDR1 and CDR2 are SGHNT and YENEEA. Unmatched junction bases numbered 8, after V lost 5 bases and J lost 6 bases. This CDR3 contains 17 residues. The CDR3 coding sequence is TGTGCCAGCAGCCCGAGGACTAGCGGGGGGGCGGGCAATGAGCAGTTCTTC. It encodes CASSPRTSGGAGNEQFF.

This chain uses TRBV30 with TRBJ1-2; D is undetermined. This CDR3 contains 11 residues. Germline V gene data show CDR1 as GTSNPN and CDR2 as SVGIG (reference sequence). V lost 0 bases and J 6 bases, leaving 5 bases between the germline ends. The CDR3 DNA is TGTGCCTGGAGTGTTCTACATGGCTACACCTTC. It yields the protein CAWSVLHGYTF.

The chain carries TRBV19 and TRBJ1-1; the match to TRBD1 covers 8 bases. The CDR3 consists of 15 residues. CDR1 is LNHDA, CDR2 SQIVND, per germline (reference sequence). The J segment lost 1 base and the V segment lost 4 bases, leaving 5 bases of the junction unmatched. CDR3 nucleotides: TGTGCCAGTAGTAGGGGTGGGACAGGGAACACTGAAGCTTTCTTT. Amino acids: CASSRGGTGNTEAFF.

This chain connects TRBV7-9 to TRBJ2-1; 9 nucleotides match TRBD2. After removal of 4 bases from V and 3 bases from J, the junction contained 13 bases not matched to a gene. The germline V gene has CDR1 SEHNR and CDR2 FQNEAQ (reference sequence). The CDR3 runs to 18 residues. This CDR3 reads CASSSGFFSGRGYNEQFF. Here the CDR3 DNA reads TGTGCCAGCAGCTCGGGATTTTTTAGCGGGAGAGGCTACAATGAGCAGTTCTTC.

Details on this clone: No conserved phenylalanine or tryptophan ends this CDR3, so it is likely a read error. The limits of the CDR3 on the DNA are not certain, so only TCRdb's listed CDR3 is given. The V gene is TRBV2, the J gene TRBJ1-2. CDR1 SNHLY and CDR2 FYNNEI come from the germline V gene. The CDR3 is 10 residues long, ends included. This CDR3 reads CASKRVKPTK.

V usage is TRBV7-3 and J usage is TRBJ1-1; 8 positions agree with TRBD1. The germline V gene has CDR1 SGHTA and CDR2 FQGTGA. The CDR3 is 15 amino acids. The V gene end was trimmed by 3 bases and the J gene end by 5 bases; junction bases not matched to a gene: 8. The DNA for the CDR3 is TGTGCCAGCAGCTTTTCAGGGGGCGCTGGGACTGAAGCTTTCTTT. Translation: CASSFSGGAGTEAFF.

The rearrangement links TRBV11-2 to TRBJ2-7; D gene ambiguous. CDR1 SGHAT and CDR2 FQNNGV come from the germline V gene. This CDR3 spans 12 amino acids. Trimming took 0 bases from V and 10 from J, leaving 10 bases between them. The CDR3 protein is CASSLDRPLQYF. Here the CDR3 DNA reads TGTGCCAGCAGCTTAGATAGGCCTCTTCAGTACTTC.

CDR3 bases: TGTGCCAGCAGCCAAGGACAGGGGGACTATGGCTACACCTTC. Protein sequence: CASSQGQGDYGYTF. The chain recombines TRBV5-4 with TRBJ1-2, with TRBD1 matching over 10 bases. Germline values: CDR1 SGHNT, CDR2 YYREEE (reference sequence). The trim removed 4 bases at V and 3 bases at J, leaving 3 bases unmatched. This CDR3 comprises 14 residues.

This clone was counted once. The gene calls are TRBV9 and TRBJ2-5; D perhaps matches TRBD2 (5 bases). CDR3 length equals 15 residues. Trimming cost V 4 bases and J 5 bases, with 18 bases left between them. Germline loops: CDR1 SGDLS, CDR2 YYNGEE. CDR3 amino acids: CASSPKEVPWETQYF. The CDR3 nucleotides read TGTGCCAGCAGCCCAAAGGAGGTCCCATGGGAGACCCAGTACTTC. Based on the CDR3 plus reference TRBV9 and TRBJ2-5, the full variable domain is DSGVTQTPKHLITATGQRVTLRCSPRSGDLSVYWYQQSLDQGLQFLIQYYNGEERAKGNILERFSAQQFPDLHSELNLSSLELGDSALYFCASSPKEVPWETQYFGPGTRLLVL.

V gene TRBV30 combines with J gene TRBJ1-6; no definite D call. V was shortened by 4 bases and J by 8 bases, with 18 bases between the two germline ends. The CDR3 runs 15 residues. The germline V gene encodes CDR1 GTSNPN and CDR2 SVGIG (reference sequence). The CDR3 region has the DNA TGTGCCTGGACCATCATAACACGGGATGATTCACCCCTCCACTTT. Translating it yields CAWTIITRDDSPLHF.

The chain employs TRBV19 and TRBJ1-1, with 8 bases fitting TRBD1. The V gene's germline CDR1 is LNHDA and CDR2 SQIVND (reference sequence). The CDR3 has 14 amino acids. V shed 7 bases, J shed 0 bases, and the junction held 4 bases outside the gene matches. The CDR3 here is CASIDRGMNTEAFF. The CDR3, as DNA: TGTGCCAGTATCGACAGGGGCATGAACACTGAAGCTTTCTTT.

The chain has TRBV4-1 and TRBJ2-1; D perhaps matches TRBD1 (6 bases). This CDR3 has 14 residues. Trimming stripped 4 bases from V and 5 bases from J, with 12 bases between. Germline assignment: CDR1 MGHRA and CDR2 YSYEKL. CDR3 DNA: TGCGCCAGCAGCCCACGGGACACCCACAATGAGCAGTTCTTC. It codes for CASSPRDTHNEQFF.

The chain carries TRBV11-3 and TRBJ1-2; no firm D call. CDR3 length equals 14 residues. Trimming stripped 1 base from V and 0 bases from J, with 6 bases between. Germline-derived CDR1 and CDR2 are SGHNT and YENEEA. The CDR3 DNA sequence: TGTGCCAGCAGCTTAGGCGGGGCTAACTATGGCTACACCTTC. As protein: CASSLGGANYGYTF.

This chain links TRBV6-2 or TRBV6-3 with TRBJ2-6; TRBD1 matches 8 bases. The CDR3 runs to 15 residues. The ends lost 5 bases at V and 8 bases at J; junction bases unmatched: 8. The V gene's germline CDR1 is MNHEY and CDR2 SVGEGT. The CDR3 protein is CASSGQGPGPNVLTF. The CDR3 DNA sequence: TGTGCCAGCAGTGGACAGGGCCCCGGACCCAACGTCCTGACTTTC.

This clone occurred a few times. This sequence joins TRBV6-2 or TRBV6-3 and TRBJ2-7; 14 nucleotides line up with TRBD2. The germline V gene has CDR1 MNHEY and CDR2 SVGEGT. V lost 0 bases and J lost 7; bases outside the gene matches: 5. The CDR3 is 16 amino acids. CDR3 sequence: CASSYSGLAGGGEQYF. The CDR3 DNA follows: TGTGCCAGCAGTTACTCCGGACTAGCGGGAGGTGGGGAGCAGTACTTC.

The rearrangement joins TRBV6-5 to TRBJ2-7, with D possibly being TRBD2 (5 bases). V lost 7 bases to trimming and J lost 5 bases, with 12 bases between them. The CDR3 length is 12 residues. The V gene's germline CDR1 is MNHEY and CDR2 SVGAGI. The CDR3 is CASNRGRDEQYF. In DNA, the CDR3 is TGTGCCAGCAACCGGGGTCGGGACGAGCAGTACTTC.

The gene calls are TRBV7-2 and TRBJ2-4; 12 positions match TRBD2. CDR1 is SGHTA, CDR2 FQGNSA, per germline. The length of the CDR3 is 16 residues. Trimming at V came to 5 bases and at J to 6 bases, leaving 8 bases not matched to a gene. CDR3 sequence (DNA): TGTGCCAGCAGCCCACGGACTAGCGGGGTACTAAACATTCAGTACTTC. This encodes CASSPRTSGVLNIQYF. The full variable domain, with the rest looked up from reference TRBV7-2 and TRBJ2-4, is GAGVSQSPSNKVTEKGKDVELRCDPISGHTALYWYRQSLGQGLEFLIYFQGNSAPDKSGLPSDRFSAERTGGSVSTLTIQRTQQEDSAVYLCASSPRTSGVLNIQYFGAGTRLSVL.

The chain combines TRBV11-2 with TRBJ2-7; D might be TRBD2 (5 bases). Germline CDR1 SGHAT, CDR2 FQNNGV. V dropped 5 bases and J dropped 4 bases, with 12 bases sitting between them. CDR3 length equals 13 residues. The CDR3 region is CASSATRDYEQYF. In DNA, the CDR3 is TGTGCCAGCAGCGCAACGAGGGATTACGAGCAGTACTTC.

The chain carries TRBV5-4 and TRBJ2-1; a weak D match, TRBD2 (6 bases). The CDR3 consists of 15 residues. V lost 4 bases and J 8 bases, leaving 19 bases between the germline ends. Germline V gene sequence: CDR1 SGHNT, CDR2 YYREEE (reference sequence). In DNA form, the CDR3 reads TGTGCCAGCAGCACGGGGGACTCCTGGCGGGATGAGCAGTTCTTC. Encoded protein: CASSTGDSWRDEQFF.

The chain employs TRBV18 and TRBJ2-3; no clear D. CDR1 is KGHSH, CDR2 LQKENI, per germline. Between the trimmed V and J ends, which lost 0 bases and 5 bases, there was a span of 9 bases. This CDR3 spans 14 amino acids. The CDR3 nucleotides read TGTGCCAGCTCACCACCGGCAACCCGAGATACGCAGTATTTT. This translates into CASSPPATRDTQYF.

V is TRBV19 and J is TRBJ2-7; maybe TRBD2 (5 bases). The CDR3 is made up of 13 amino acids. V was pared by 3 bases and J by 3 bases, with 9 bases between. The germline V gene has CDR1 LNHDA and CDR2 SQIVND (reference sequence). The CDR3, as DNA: TGTGCCAGTAGTATGGGCGGAGGCTACGAGCAGTACTTC. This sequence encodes CASSMGGGYEQYF.

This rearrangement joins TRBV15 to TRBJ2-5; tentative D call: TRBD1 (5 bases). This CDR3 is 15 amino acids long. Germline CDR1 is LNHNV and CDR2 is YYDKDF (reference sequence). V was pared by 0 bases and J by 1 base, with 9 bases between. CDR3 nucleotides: TGTGCCACCAGCAGAGACCAGGGTCCCCAAGAGACCCAGTACTTC. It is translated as CATSRDQGPQETQYF.

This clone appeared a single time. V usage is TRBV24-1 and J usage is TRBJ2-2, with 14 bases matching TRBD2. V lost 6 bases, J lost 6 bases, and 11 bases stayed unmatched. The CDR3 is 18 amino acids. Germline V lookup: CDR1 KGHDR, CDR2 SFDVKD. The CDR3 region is CATSSLGLAGAGAGELFF. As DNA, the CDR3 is TGTGCCACCAGTTCCTTGGGACTAGCGGGAGCGGGGGCCGGGGAGCTGTTTTTT.

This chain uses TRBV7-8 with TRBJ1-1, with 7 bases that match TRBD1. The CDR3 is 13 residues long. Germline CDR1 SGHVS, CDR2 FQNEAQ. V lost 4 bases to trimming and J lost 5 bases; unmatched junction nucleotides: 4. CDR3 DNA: TGTGCCAGCAGCTCCACAGGGGTAACTGAAGCTTTCTTT. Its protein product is CASSSTGVTEAFF.

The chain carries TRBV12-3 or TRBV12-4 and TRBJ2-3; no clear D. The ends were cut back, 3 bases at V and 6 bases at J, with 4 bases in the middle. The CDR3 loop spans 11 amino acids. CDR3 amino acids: CASSFRDTQYF. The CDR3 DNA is TGTGCCAGCAGTTTCAGGGATACGCAGTATTTT.

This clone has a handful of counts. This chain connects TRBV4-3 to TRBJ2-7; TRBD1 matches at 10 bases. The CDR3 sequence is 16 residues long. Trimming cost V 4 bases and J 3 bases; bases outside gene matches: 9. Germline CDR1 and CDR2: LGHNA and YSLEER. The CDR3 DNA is TGCGCCAGCAGCCCAGATCCCGGGACAGGGGTCTACGAGCAGTACTTC. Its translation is CASSPDPGTGVYEQYF.

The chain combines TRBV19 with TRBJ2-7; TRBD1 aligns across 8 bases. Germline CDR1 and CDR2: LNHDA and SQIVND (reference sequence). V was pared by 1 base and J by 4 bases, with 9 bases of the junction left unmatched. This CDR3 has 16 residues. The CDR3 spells CASSIVAGGSWYEQYF. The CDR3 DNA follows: TGTGCCAGTAGTATAGTGGCAGGGGGCTCTTGGTACGAGCAGTACTTC.